The present T cell receptor (beta chain) was sequenced within a study of glioma-infiltrating T cells (dated by TCRdb to about 2016). Study-level background: TCR alpha- and beta-chain repertoires were sequenced from glioma tissue, non-neoplastic brain tissue and matched peripheral blood mononuclear cells. To gauge divergence between tissue and blood T-cell populations, every tissue-infiltrating repertoire was compared against the peripheral blood repertoire from the same patient. Three low-grade glioma patients, 7 to 9 primary glioblastoma patients and three non-glioma patients contributing non-neoplastic brain tissue were included in the paired cohort. The paper's findings and limits, for the study overall: Group comparisons rested on small numbers: three non-neoplastic, three low-grade glioma and several glioblastoma patients. Tissue and blood shared very few CDR3 sequences, a result attributed to high CDR3 diversity and limited sampling. VJ-independent divergence between tissue and blood was lower than expected in non-neoplastic patients but higher than expected in all gliomas, particularly low-grade gliomas.

The iRepertoire nested amplicon-rescue multiplex PCR (arm-PCR) platform was used to amplify TCR alpha and beta CDR3 regions from RNA. One-step reverse transcription and amplification used about 100-400 ng of tissue mRNA or PBMC total RNA as input. Following bead purification, Illumina adapters were added through a secondary multiplex PCR, and the libraries were then gel-purified between 200 and 400 bp. Demultiplexing relied on internal 6-nucleotide barcodes carried by the libraries. Sequencing of the libraries was done on an Illumina MiSeq using 2x220 or 2x250 nucleotide paired-end reads. Per the authors' processing: FLASH 1.2.11 was used to merge paired reads, and BWA-MEM then aligned the reads to the GRCh37 human genome before TRA and TRB reads were extracted. For V and J assignment, an IMGT-derived reference of cassette sequences and CDR3 motifs that included pseudogenes was used. Three-frame translation of reads was performed, and productive CDR3s were defined as those with a C...FGXG motif and no stop codons. Clonotypes were defined as unique combinations of V-J cassette pair and CDR3 amino acid sequence. Reads were filtered by Hamming distance, thresholded by each sample's sequence error rate in mapped regions. The public reads were run again by TCRdb, first through fastp at Q25 and then through MiXCR, and only productive beta chains were kept. Records with the same CDR3 protein are collapsed into one entry carrying the most frequent genes and DNA. It is TCRdb's table, rather than the study itself, that gives the V and J calls and clone size. This sample lists about 140,000 distinct CDR3 sequences; about two fifths were detected once. The ten most abundant clones make up 15% to 25% of the sample.

This clonotype was seen ten or more times. Its antigen is currently not known. No much larger clone exists at a distance of one base, and base qualities are not known. This sequence originates from a human donor with low-grade glioma or glioblastoma, undergoing nonglioma brain surgery, or in good health (not recorded which). Specimen: glioma tissue, nonneoplastic brain tissue, or PBMCs (not recorded which).

The CDR3 protein: CASTLIPGQNQETQYF. The DNA sequence is as follows: TGTGCCAGCACCTTAATTCCGGGACAAAACCAAGAGACCCAGTACTTC. The rearrangement joined TRBV6-1 to TRBJ2-5, with TRBD1 as a weak D call on 6 bases. V is cut by 7 bases and J by 0 bases, and the space between the germline ends is 18 bases. The CDR1 and CDR2 encoded by the germline V gene are MNHNS and SASEGT. Its CDR3 holds 16 amino acids, cysteine through phenylalanine. Only CDR3 DNA remains: 48 bases, in frame from the first base.